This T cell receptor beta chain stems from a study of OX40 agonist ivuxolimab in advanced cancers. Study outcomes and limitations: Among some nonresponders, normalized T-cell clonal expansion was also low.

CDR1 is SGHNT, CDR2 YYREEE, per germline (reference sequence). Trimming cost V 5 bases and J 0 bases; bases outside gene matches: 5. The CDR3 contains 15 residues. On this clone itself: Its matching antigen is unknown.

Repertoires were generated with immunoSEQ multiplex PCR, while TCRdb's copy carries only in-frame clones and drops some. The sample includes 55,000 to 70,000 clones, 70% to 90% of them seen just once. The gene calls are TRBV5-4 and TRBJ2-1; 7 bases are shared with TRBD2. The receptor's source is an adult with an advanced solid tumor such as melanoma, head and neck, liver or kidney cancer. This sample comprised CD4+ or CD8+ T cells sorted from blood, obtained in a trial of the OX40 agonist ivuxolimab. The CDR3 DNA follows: TGTGCCAGCAGAAAAGCGGGGAGCTCCTACAATGAGCAGTTCTTC. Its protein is CASRKAGSSYNEQFF. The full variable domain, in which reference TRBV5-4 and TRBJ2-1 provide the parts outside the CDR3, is ETGVTQSPTHLIKTRGQQVTLRCSSQSGHNTVSWYQQALGQGPQFIFQYYREEENGRGNFPPRFSGLQFPNYSSELNVNALELDDSALYLCASRKAGSSYNEQFFGPGTRLTVL.